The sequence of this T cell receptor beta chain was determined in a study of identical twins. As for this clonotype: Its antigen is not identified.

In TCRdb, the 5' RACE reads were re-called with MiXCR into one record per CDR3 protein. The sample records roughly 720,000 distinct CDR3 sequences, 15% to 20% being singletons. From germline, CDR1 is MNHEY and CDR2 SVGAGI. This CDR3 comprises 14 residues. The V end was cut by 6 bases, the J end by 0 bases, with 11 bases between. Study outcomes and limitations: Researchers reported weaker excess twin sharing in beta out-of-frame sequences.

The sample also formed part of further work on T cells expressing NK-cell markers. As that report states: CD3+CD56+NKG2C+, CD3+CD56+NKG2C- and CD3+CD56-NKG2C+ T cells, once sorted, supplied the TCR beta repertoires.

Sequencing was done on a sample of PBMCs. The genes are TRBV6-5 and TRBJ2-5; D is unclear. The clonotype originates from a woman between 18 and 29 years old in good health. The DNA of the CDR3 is TGTGCCAGCAGCTATATTGTTGACCAAGAGACCCAGTACTTC. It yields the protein CASSYIVDQETQYF.